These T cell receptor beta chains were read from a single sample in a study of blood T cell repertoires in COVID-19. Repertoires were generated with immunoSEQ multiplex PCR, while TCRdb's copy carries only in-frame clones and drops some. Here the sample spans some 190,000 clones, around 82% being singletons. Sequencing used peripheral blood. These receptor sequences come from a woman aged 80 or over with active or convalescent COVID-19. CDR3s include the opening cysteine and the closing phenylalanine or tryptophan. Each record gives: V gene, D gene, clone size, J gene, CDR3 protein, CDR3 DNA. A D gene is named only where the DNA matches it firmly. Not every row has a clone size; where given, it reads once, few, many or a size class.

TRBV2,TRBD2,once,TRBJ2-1,CASTRGSGRRNEQFF,TGTGCCAGCACGAGAGGCAGCGGGAGGCGAAATGAGCAGTTCTTC
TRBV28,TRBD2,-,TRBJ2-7,CASSFPRGSYEQYF,TGTGCCAGCAGTTTCCCGCGGGGGTCCTACGAGCAGTACTTC
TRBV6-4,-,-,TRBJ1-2,CASSGQGYGYTF,TGTGCCAGCAGTGGGCAGGGGTATGGCTACACCTTC
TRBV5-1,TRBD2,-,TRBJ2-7,CASSSVAGETYEQYF,TGCGCCAGCAGCTCGGTAGCGGGAGAGACCTACGAGCAGTACTTC
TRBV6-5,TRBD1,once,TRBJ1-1,CASSSARQGPNTEAFF,TGTGCCAGCAGTTCGGCCCGACAGGGGCCGAACACTGAAGCTTTCTTT
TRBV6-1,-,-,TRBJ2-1,CASSEAGGASYNEQFF,TGTGCCAGCAGTGAAGCAGGGGGGGCATCCTACAATGAGCAGTTCTTC
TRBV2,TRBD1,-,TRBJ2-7,CASSEAIDRGLAREQYF,TGTGCCAGCAGTGAAGCGATAGACAGGGGCCTAGCAAGGGAGCAGTACTTC
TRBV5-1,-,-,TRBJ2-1,CASSAGDTGFKFF,TGCGCCAGCAGCGCCGGGGATACAGGGTTTAAGTTCTTC
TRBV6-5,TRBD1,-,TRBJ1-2,CASHGTGGSDGYTF,TGTGCCAGCCACGGGACAGGGGGCAGCGATGGCTACACCTTC
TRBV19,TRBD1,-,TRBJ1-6,CASSQPGQGGSPLHF,TGTGCCAGTAGTCAACCGGGACAGGGGGGCTCACCCCTCCACTTT
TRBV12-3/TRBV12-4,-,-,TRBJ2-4,CASRLAKNIQYF,TGTGCCAGCAGACTAGCCAAAAACATTCAGTACTTC
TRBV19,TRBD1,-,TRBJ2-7,CASSNIGQGVDEQYF,TGTGCCAGTAGCAACATAGGACAGGGGGTGGATGAGCAGTACTTC
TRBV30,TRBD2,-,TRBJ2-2,CAWSALAGEVELFF,TGTGCCTGGAGTGCCCTAGCGGGAGAGGTGGAGCTGTTTTTT
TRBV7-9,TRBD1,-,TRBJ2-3,CASSFSGQGSDTQYF,TGTGCCAGCAGCTTCTCTGGACAGGGGTCGGATACGCAGTATTTT
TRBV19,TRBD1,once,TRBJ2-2,CASRGQVTGELFF,TGTGCCAGTAGGGGACAGGTCACCGGGGAGCTGTTTTTT
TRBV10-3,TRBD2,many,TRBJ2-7,CAISEWGEGPYEQYF,TGTGCCATCAGTGAGTGGGGGGAGGGCCCCTACGAGCAGTACTTC
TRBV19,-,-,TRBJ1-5,CASSIDRAGNQPQHF,TGTGCCAGTAGTATAGATAGGGCAGGGAATCAGCCCCAGCATTTT
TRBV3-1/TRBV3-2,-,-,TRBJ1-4,CASSPPGKINEKLFF,TGTGCCAGCAGCCCTCCGGGAAAAATTAATGAAAAACTGTTTTTT
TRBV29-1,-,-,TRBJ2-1,CSADRGTYNEQFF,TGCAGCGCCGATCGGGGAACCTACAATGAGCAGTTCTTC
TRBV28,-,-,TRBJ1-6,CASSLTPGSEGSPLHF,TGTGCCAGCAGTTTAACCCCGGGATCCGAAGGTTCACCCCTCCACTTT
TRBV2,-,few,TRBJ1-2,CASRVTGGYTF,TGTGCCAGCAGGGTTACGGGGGGCTACACCTTC
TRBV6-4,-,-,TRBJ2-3,CASSENLADTQYF,TGTGCCAGCAGTGAAAATCTTGCGGATACGCAGTATTTT
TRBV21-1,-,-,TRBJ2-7,CASPDDSYEQYF,TGTGCCAGCCCAGATGACAGCTACGAGCAGTACTTC
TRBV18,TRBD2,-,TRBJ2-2,CASSLGLAGEGELFF,TGTGCCAGCTCCCTTGGACTAGCGGGAGAAGGGGAGCTGTTTTTT
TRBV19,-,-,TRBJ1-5,CASSIGSGANQPQHF,TGTGCCAGTAGTATTGGGTCAGGGGCCAATCAGCCCCAGCATTTT